One and the same sample provided the 24 T cell receptor beta chains below, sequenced in a study of siplizumab effects on memory and regulatory T cells. The repertoire was sequenced with immunoSEQ multiplex PCR; TCRdb's copy has only in-frame clones and lacks some. The table lists under 110,000 clones, 80% to 95% of them singletons, with around 12% in the top ten. Material: non-Treg CD4+ T cells sorted from blood. These receptors were obtained from a human donor in good health.

In its sample, this clone was seen once. The chain uses TRBV7-9 and TRBJ2-1; possibly TRBD2 for D (5 bases). The length of the CDR3 is 13 residues. V lost 5 bases and J 7 bases, leaving 12 bases between the germline ends. Germline V gives CDR1 SEHNR, CDR2 FQNEAQ (reference sequence). CDR3 region: CASSPEGVNEQFF. In DNA form, the CDR3 reads TGTGCCAGCAGCCCCGAGGGTGTTAATGAGCAGTTCTTC. Drawing the rest from reference TRBV7-9 and TRBJ2-1, the complete variable domain is DTGVSQNPRHKITKRGQNVTFRCDPISEHNRLYWYRQTLGQGPEFLTYFQNEAQLEKSRLLSDRFSAERPKGSFSTLEIQRTEQGDSAMYLCASSPEGVNEQFFGPGTRLTVL.

Notes on this clone: Other DNA sequences in this sample translate to the same CDR3. The genes are TRBV10-3 and TRBJ2-3; the match to TRBD2 covers 12 bases. Trimming removed 4 bases from V and 3 bases from J; junction bases left unmatched: 2. Germline CDR1 reads ENHRY; CDR2 reads SYGVKD. This CDR3 region has 15 residues. CDR3 residues: CAISGLAGVTDTQYF. DNA of the CDR3: TGTGCCATCAGTGGACTAGCGGGAGTAACAGATACGCAGTATTTT.

The chain uses TRBV25-1 and TRBJ2-7; 9 bases fit TRBD2. V was pared by 5 bases and J by 2 bases, with 4 bases of the junction left unmatched. This CDR3 has 14 amino acids. Per the germline V gene, CDR1 is MGHDK and CDR2 is SYGVNS. CDR3 region: CASSPAGGTYEQYF. The CDR3 region has the DNA TGTGCCAGCAGTCCAGCGGGAGGCACCTACGAGCAGTACTTC.

This rearrangement joins TRBV27 to TRBJ1-1; D not certain. V was shortened by 6 bases and J by 5 bases, with 10 bases between the two germline ends. The CDR3 consists of 12 residues. CDR1 is MNHEY and CDR2 is SMNVEV in the germline V gene (reference sequence). CDR3 sequence (DNA): TGTGCCAGCAGGGACGGTTGGACTGAAGCTTTCTTT. This translates into CASRDGWTEAFF.

This sequence joins TRBV7-3 and TRBJ2-6; possibly TRBD2 for D (6 bases). CDR3 length equals 15 residues. V was trimmed by 7 bases and J by 4 bases, leaving 14 bases between them. Germline CDR1 and CDR2: SGHTA and FQGTGA. CDR3 region: CASTIGGAGANVLTF. Here the CDR3 DNA reads TGTGCCAGCACCATCGGGGGAGCCGGGGCCAACGTCCTGACTTTC. Combining the CDR3 with reference TRBV7-3 and TRBJ2-6 gives the whole variable domain GAGVSQTPSNKVTEKGKYVELRCDPISGHTALYWYRQSLGQGPEFLIYFQGTGAADDSGLPNDRFFAVRPEGSVSTLKIQRTERGDSAVYLCASTIGGAGANVLTFGAGSRLTVL.

The rearrangement links TRBV30 to TRBJ2-5; 13 bases agree with TRBD2. Germline V gives CDR1 GTSNPN, CDR2 SVGIG (reference sequence). The CDR3 length is 16 residues. V lost 3 bases, J lost 1 base, and 5 bases stayed unmatched. CDR3 amino acids: CAWRGLAGNLQETQYF. The CDR3 DNA sequence: TGTGCCTGGAGGGGACTAGCGGGAAACCTCCAAGAGACCCAGTACTTC.

The gene calls are TRBV6-5 and TRBJ1-3, with D possibly TRBD1 on 6 matching bases. The V end was cut by 4 bases, the J end by 7 bases, with 17 bases between. The CDR3 is 15 residues long. Germline V gene sequence: CDR1 MNHEY, CDR2 SVGAGI. CDR3 sequence reads: CASSSQGPAWNTIYF. In DNA form, the CDR3 reads TGTGCCAGCAGTTCCCAGGGGCCCGCTTGGAACACCATATATTTT.

The V call is TRBV4-1, the J call TRBJ2-2; the match to TRBD2 covers 9 bases. There are 16 residues in the CDR3. CDR1 is MGHRA, CDR2 YSYEKL, per germline. Trimming took 4 bases from V and 1 from J; bases not matched to a gene: 4. Here the CDR3 reads CASSPGLARNTGELFF. For the CDR3, the DNA is TGCGCCAGCAGCCCTGGACTAGCGAGGAACACCGGGGAGCTGTTTTTT.

In this sample, this clone turned up many times. The chain recombines TRBV28 with TRBJ1-2; TRBD1 agrees at 7 bases. The trim removed 7 bases at V and 4 bases at J, leaving 9 bases unmatched. The CDR3 length is 14 residues. CDR1 and CDR2 from the germline V gene are MDHEN and SYDVKM. The CDR3 loop is CASKTTGAGYGYTF. The CDR3 coding sequence is TGTGCCAGCAAAACCACAGGGGCCGGCTATGGCTACACCTTC.

V and J are TRBV7-3 and TRBJ2-1, with D perhaps assigned TRBD1 or TRBD2 (5 bases each). Germline lookup yields CDR1 SGHTA and CDR2 FQGTGA. Deletions cut 5 bases from V and 1 base from J, with 15 bases between. The CDR3 length is 16 residues. DNA of the CDR3: TGTGCCAGCAGCCCAAACCGGGACCCTTCCTACAATGAGCAGTTCTTC. It translates to CASSPNRDPSYNEQFF.

The genes are TRBV19 and TRBJ1-2; 7 nucleotides match TRBD1. The CDR3 runs 15 residues. The trim removed 5 bases at V and 4 bases at J, leaving 10 bases unmatched. CDR1 LNHDA and CDR2 SQIVND come from the germline V gene (reference sequence). CDR3 DNA: TGTGCCAGTAGTGTCAACAGGGGTCCCTCCTATGGCTACACCTTC. This sequence encodes CASSVNRGPSYGYTF.

The chain links TRBV18 to TRBJ2-3, with TRBD2 identical over 12 bases. The V and J ends lost 5 bases and 2 bases, in that order; junction bases with no gene match: 5. The CDR3 contains 16 residues. Per germline, CDR1 KGHSH and CDR2 LQKENI. CDR3 sequence: CASSSRLAGATDTQYF. CDR3 nucleotide sequence: TGTGCCAGCTCATCTCGACTAGCGGGGGCCACAGATACGCAGTATTTT.

As to this clone: The same CDR3 can be traced to other DNA sequences in this sample. This rearrangement joins TRBV9 to TRBJ2-2; D remains ambiguous. The CDR3 length is 15 residues. Germline V gene sequence: CDR1 SGDLS, CDR2 YYNGEE. With 2 bases removed from V and 2 bases from J, the gap between germline ends came to 10 bases. The CDR3 loop reads CASSVGWGNTGELFF. The CDR3 DNA reads TGTGCCAGCAGCGTCGGCTGGGGAAACACCGGGGAGCTGTTTTTT.

The chain joins TRBV13 to TRBJ1-4, with no clear D. The CDR3 sequence is 13 residues long. Between the trimmed V and J ends, which lost 6 bases and 8 bases, there was a span of 13 bases. Germline assignment: CDR1 PRHDT and CDR2 FYEKMQ (reference sequence). CDR3 in amino acids: CASRIGRSEKLFF. The CDR3 DNA is TGTGCCAGCAGAATAGGGCGATCCGAAAAACTGTTTTTT.

This chain uses TRBV28 with TRBJ1-5; D might be TRBD1 (5 bases). CDR1 MDHEN and CDR2 SYDVKM come from the germline V gene. The V gene lost 3 bases and the J gene lost 3 bases, with 12 bases spanning the gap. The CDR3 is 15 residues long. The CDR3 region is CASSFESGYNQPQHF. DNA of the CDR3: TGTGCCAGCAGTTTTGAATCAGGGTACAATCAGCCCCAGCATTTT.

CDR3 coding DNA: TGTGCCAGCAGCTACGGGGCAGGGACGTCGAACGAGCAGTACTTC. Protein sequence: CASSYGAGTSNEQYF. The J gene is TRBJ2-7, the V gene TRBV5-4; D is tentatively TRBD1 or TRBD2 (5 bases each). Germline V CDR1 and CDR2: SGHNT, YYREEE (reference sequence). V lost 3 bases, J lost 5 bases, and 18 bases lay in between. This CDR3 region has 15 residues.

As to this clone: Other DNA sequences within the sample encode an identical CDR3. The rearrangement links TRBV18 to TRBJ2-5; the D is unclear. There are 12 residues in the CDR3. Trimming removed 3 bases from V and 0 bases from J, with 2 bases in between. Germline assignment: CDR1 KGHSH and CDR2 LQKENI. The CDR3 sequence: CASSPNQETQYF. In DNA, the CDR3 is TGTGCCAGCTCACCCAACCAAGAGACCCAGTACTTC.

Remarks on this clone: It is unclear where the CDR3 begins or ends on the DNA, so no DNA is shown, and the CDR3 is as TCRdb lists it. The V gene is TRBV29-1, the J gene TRBJ2-5; the DNA was not compared with TRBD1, the D call given in the table. The CDR3 adds up to 15 amino acids, both ends counted. CDR1 and CDR2 from the germline V gene are SQVTM and ANQGSEA. The CDR3 region is CSVDFGPGLGETQYF.

In its sample, this clone was seen once. The chain links TRBV30 to TRBJ1-1; no firm D call. The germline V gene encodes CDR1 GTSNPN and CDR2 SVGIG (reference sequence). V dropped 2 bases and J dropped 5 bases, with 15 bases sitting between them. CDR3 length: 14 residues. The CDR3 DNA is TGTGCCTGGAGTAGGTGGAGGTCGGAGACTGAAGCTTTCTTT. It translates to CAWSRWRSETEAFF.

The chain links TRBV27 to TRBJ1-6; D might be TRBD1 (5 bases). Germline V lookup: CDR1 MNHEY, CDR2 SMNVEV (reference sequence). V lost 3 bases to trimming and J lost 10 bases, with 13 bases between them. The CDR3 sequence is 14 residues long. CDR3 amino acids: CASSFQGVGSPLHF. For the CDR3, the DNA is TGTGCCAGCAGTTTCCAAGGGGTAGGATCACCCCTCCACTTT.

The rearrangement links TRBV2 to TRBJ2-7; D gene ambiguous. Germline V CDR1 and CDR2: SNHLY, FYNNEI. This CDR3 region has 11 residues. V was clipped by 3 bases and J by 4 bases, with 4 bases between them. Here the CDR3 DNA reads TGTGCCAGCAGTGAGAAATACGAGCAGTACTTC. Translating gives CASSEKYEQYF.

The chain employs TRBV5-6 and TRBJ1-5; 8 nucleotides agree with TRBD1. Germline assignment: CDR1 SGHDT and CDR2 YYEEEE. With V trimmed by 4 bases and J by 6 bases, 9 bases remained unmatched. The CDR3 consists of 15 residues. The CDR3: CASSHRRQGTQPQHF. CDR3 nucleotide sequence: TGTGCCAGCAGCCACCGGCGACAGGGGACTCAGCCCCAGCATTTT. The full variable domain, rest sourced from reference TRBV5-6 and TRBJ1-5, is DAGVTQSPTHLIKTRGQQVTLRCSPKSGHDTVSWYQQALGQGPQFIFQYYEEEERQRGNFPDRFSGHQFPNYSSELNVNALLLGDSALYLCASSHRRQGTQPQHFGDGTRLSIL.

The chain's CDR3 is CASTPNTGELFF. In DNA form, the CDR3 reads TGTGCCAGCACCCCCAACACCGGGGAGCTGTTTTTT. The rearrangement uses TRBV7-2 and TRBJ2-2; no definite D call. Germline V lookup: CDR1 SGHTA, CDR2 FQGNSA. The CDR3 runs 12 residues. Trimming removed 7 bases at V and 2 bases at J, with 5 bases between.

This chain joins TRBV7-2 and TRBJ2-7; the D is unclear. The CDR3 covers 11 residues. V was pared by 4 bases and J by 2 bases, with 3 bases between. Germline V gene data show CDR1 as SGHTA and CDR2 as FQGNSA. As DNA, the CDR3 is TGTGCCAGCAGCTCGACCTACGAGCAGTACTTC. Translation gives CASSSTYEQYF.